This T cell receptor (beta chain) was recovered during a study of regulatory T cells in long-lasting Graves disease. HTBI primers from iRepertoire and Arm-PCR of CDR3 regions yielded the TCR beta libraries. Via MiXCR, TCRdb re-called the multiplex PCR reads, giving one row per CDR3 protein. This sample has hundreds of thousands of distinct CDR3 sequences; roughly 15% occur once, and the top ten carry around 19%. The CDR3 spans 16 residues. Germline values: CDR1 SEHNR, CDR2 FQNEAQ (reference sequence). The V gene end was trimmed by 5 bases and the J gene end by 5 bases; junction bases not matched to a gene: 14. The time point is: newly diagnosed GD, antithyroid drugs for less than 3 months. From RNA extracted from PBMCs, the TCR library was made. The data were also submitted as part of a second study, on T cells in Graves' hyperthyroidism and ophthalmopathy. That source reports: The primer set for the first-round RT-PCR of the TCR CDR3 was HTBI.

The chain is built from TRBV7-9 and TRBJ1-1, with 7 bases lining up with TRBD1. This receptor was taken from a woman under 40 with Graves disease. The source was peripheral blood mononuclear cells (PBMCs), collected at new diagnosis, from a patient treated with antithyroid drugs. CDR3 DNA sequence: TGTGCCAGCAGCATCACTTGGACAGGCCGAGGGACTGAAGCTTTCTTT. Translating it yields CASSITWTGRGTEAFF.